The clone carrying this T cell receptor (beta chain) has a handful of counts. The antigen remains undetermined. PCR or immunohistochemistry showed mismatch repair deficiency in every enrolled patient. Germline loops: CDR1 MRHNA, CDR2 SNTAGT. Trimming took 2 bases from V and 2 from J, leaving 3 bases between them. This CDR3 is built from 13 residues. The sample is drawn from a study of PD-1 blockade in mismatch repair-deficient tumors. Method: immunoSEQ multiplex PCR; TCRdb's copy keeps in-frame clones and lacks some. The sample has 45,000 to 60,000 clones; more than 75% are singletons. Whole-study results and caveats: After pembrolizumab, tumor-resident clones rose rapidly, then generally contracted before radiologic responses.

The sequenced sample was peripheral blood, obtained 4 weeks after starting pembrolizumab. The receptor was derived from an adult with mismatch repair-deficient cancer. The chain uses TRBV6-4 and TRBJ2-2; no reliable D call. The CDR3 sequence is CASSDRNTGELFF. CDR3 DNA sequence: TGTGCCAGCAGTGACAGAAACACCGGGGAGCTGTTTTTT.